One and the same sample provided the 30 T cell receptor beta chains below, sequenced in a study of cytomegalovirus exposure and HLA in healthy donors. The PCR was carried out with 60 Vbeta primers and 13 Jbeta primers. TCRdb keeps only in-frame clones here, not all; method: immunoSEQ multiplex PCR. The sample gives 200,000 to 250,000 clones, approximately 90% of which show up once; approximately 1% is in the top ten. The sequencing input was PBMCs. Receptors were obtained from a woman between 18 and 30 years old in good health and CMV-seronegative.

V and J are TRBV2 and TRBJ2-3; 10 positions match TRBD1. The CDR3 loop spans 17 amino acids. Germline V gene lookup returns CDR1 SNHLY and CDR2 FYNNEI. J was trimmed by 2 bases and V by 4 bases; bases with no gene match: 9. CDR3 in DNA: TGTGCCAGCAGTGGACAGGGGGCTTGGGGGTTCACAGATACGCAGTATTTT. Protein sequence: CASSGQGAWGFTDTQYF.

This chain uses TRBV29-1 with TRBJ1-3; the match to TRBD1 covers 7 bases. This CDR3 is built from 14 residues. Germline V gene sequence: CDR1 SQVTM, CDR2 ANQGSEA. J was trimmed by 4 bases and V by 3 bases; bases with no gene match: 6. Written as DNA, the CDR3 is TGCAGCGTTGACCCCCAGGGGGGAGGAAACACCATATATTTT. Translation gives CSVDPQGGGNTIYF.

This sequence joins TRBV27 and TRBJ2-3, with a weak D call TRBD2 (5 bases). Trimming left V 2 bases short and J 3 bases short, with 12 bases between. The CDR3 runs to 15 residues. Germline V CDR1 and CDR2: MNHEY, SMNVEV (reference sequence). The chain's CDR3 is CASSLKGAATDTQYF. The CDR3 bases are TGTGCCAGCAGTTTAAAAGGAGCGGCAACAGATACGCAGTATTTT.

This chain joins TRBV18 and TRBJ2-5; no definite D call. Germline CDR1 reads KGHSH; CDR2 reads LQKENI. With 2 bases removed from V and 8 bases from J, the gap between germline ends came to 21 bases. The CDR3 is 16 residues long. CDR3 nucleotides: TGTGCCAGCTCACCAAGTATGGTCACTACCAAGAGAACCCAGTACTTC. Its translation: CASSPSMVTTKRTQYF. Using reference TRBV18 and TRBJ2-5 for the parts outside the CDR3, the full variable domain is NAGVMQNPRHLVRRRGQEARLRCSPMKGHSHVYWYRQLPEEGLKFMVYLQKENIIDESGMPKERFSAEFPKEGPSILRIQQVVRGDSAAYFCASSPSMVTTKRTQYFGPGTRLLVL.

The chain uses TRBV7-9 and TRBJ2-3; 12 positions match TRBD2. Per germline, CDR1 SEHNR and CDR2 FQNEAQ (reference sequence). J lost 4 bases, V lost 5 bases, and 10 bases had no gene match. CDR3 length: 17 amino acids. CDR3 bases: TGTGCCAGCAGCAGAGAACTAGCGGGGGGCCTCGCAGATACGCAGTATTTT. Translated: CASSRELAGGLADTQYF. The variable domain in full, with the rest retrieved from reference TRBV7-9 and TRBJ2-3, is DTGVSQNPRHKITKRGQNVTFRCDPISEHNRLYWYRQTLGQGPEFLTYFQNEAQLEKSRLLSDRFSAERPKGSFSTLEIQRTEQGDSAMYLCASSRELAGGLADTQYFGPGTRLTVL.

The chain uses TRBV9 and TRBJ1-1, with TRBD1 matching over 7 bases. The germline CDR1 and CDR2 sequences are SGDLS and YYNGEE. J was trimmed by 5 bases and V by 4 bases; bases with no gene match: 8. The CDR3 consists of 14 residues. The CDR3 DNA reads as TGTGCCAGCAGCACCACAGGGGCCGGGACTGAAGCTTTCTTT. Protein product: CASSTTGAGTEAFF.

The J gene is TRBJ2-5, the V gene TRBV5-1, with TRBD1 as a possible D gene (5 bases). The assigned J gene may be wrong: the sequence end matches TRBJ2-7 better. The germline V gene encodes CDR1 SGHRS and CDR2 YFSETQ. This CDR3 is built from 14 residues. CDR3 coding DNA: TGCGCCAGCAGCTTGGAGGGGTCCTCCTACGAGCAGTACTTC. Translation gives CASSLEGSSYEQYF.

The V and J genes are TRBV7-2 and TRBJ2-5; TRBD1 matches at 9 bases. J lost 4 bases, V lost 5 bases, and 11 bases had no gene match. The CDR3 runs to 16 residues. Per germline, CDR1 SGHTA and CDR2 FQGNSA. The CDR3 nucleotides read TGTGCCAGCAGCCGGTCGGGCGGGACAGGGTTAGAGACCCAGTACTTC. Residues: CASSRSGGTGLETQYF.

The CDR3 sequence is CASSLYRSGGAILETQYF. The CDR3 DNA reads as TGTGCCAGCAGCTTATATCGCTCCGGGGGGGCTATACTAGAGACCCAGTACTTC. The chain employs TRBV7-8 and TRBJ2-5; 8 bases are shared with TRBD2. Germline-derived CDR1 and CDR2 are SGHVS and FQNEAQ. CDR3 size: 18 residues. Trimming removed 2 bases from V and 4 bases from J; junction bases left unmatched: 15.

The J gene is TRBJ2-5, the V gene TRBV18; D may be TRBD2 (7 bases). This CDR3 has 14 amino acids. Germline lookup yields CDR1 KGHSH and CDR2 LQKENI. Between the trimmed V and J ends, which lost 3 bases and 5 bases, there was a span of 13 bases. The CDR3 loop reads CASSPAGAGETQYF. For the CDR3, the DNA is TGTGCCAGCTCACCTGCGGGGGCCGGGGAGACCCAGTACTTC.

The chain couples TRBV4-1 to TRBJ2-5; the D gene is possibly TRBD1 (6 bases). V shed 7 bases and J shed 5 bases, with 14 bases lying between them. This CDR3 is 13 amino acids long. CDR1 MGHRA and CDR2 YSYEKL come from the germline V gene. This CDR3 reads CASNDRLGETQYF. CDR3 DNA: TGCGCCAGCAACGACAGGCTGGGGGAGACCCAGTACTTC.

This chain uses TRBV6-6 with TRBJ1-1, with D possibly matching TRBD1 (5 bases). Germline V gene lookup returns CDR1 MNHNY and CDR2 SVGAGI (reference sequence). With 8 bases removed from V and 4 bases from J, the gap between germline ends came to 14 bases. The CDR3 consists of 13 residues. CDR3 region: CASWQGYVTEAFF. The DNA for the CDR3 is TGTGCCAGCTGGCAGGGATACGTCACTGAAGCTTTCTTT.

J is TRBJ2-1 and V is TRBV6-4; D might be TRBD1 (6 bases). The CDR3 spans 13 residues. V was shortened by 4 bases and J by 8 bases, with 12 bases between the two germline ends. The germline CDR1 and CDR2 sequences are MRHNA and SNTAGT. The CDR3 region is CASSGQANHEQFF. The DNA for the CDR3 is TGTGCCAGCAGTGGACAGGCTAATCATGAGCAGTTCTTC.

This clone showed up just a few times. V and J are TRBV6-1 and TRBJ1-4; tentative D call: TRBD1 (6 bases). The V end was cut by 4 bases, the J end by 5 bases, with 14 bases between. Germline values: CDR1 MNHNS, CDR2 SASEGT. This CDR3 region has 15 residues. Here the CDR3 DNA reads TGTGCCAGCAGTGCATACGGACAGCTGAATGAAAAACTGTTTTTT. This gives the protein CASSAYGQLNEKLFF.

The chain employs TRBV27 and TRBJ1-2; 10 nucleotides match TRBD1. CDR1 and CDR2 (germline): MNHEY, SMNVEV (reference sequence). The CDR3 contains 13 residues. Trimming removed 4 bases from V and 8 bases from J; junction bases left unmatched: 4. The CDR3 is CASSYGQGGGYTF. The CDR3 DNA reads TGTGCCAGCAGTTACGGACAGGGGGGCGGCTACACCTTC.

This chain connects TRBV15 to TRBJ1-1; possibly TRBD1 for D (6 bases). The CDR3 is 16 residues long. V was shortened by 0 bases and J by 1 base, with 12 bases between the two germline ends. Germline V CDR1 and CDR2: LNHNV, YYDKDF (reference sequence). Written as DNA, the CDR3 is TGTGCCACCAGCAGAGATTCGGGGGGGGCGAACACTGAAGCTTTCTTT. The encoded protein is CATSRDSGGANTEAFF.

The V gene is TRBV2, the J gene TRBJ2-1; a weak D match, TRBD2 (6 bases). V lost 3 bases, J lost 7 bases, and 16 bases lay in between. The CDR3 loop spans 15 amino acids. The germline CDR1 and CDR2 sequences are SNHLY and FYNNEI. The CDR3 spells CASSDGGTGGNEQFF. The DNA of the CDR3 is TGTGCCAGCAGTGATGGTGGGACTGGGGGGAATGAGCAGTTCTTC.

The J gene is TRBJ1-2, the V gene TRBV30; D call uncertain. The germline V and J ends were trimmed by 4 bases and 0 bases, with 12 bases remaining between them. The CDR3 has 14 residues. CDR1 and CDR2 (germline): GTSNPN, SVGIG (reference sequence). This CDR3 is CAWTSAAANYGYTF. The CDR3 bases are TGTGCCTGGACCTCGGCGGCGGCTAACTATGGCTACACCTTC.

The chain joins TRBV6-5 to TRBJ2-7, with D tentatively TRBD1 (6 bases). Germline CDR1 reads MNHEY; CDR2 reads SVGAGI. Trimming took 0 bases from V and 4 from J, leaving 13 bases between them. This CDR3 contains 15 residues. CDR3 in DNA: TGTGCCAGCAGTTACTCGGCAGGGGAATCATACGAGCAGTACTTC. Translation gives CASSYSAGESYEQYF.

On this clone: The same CDR3 also results from other DNA sequences found in this sample. This rearrangement joins TRBV5-1 to TRBJ2-7; D unclear. V lost 0 bases, J lost 0 bases, and 7 bases lay in between. The CDR3 length is 14 residues. CDR1 is SGHRS and CDR2 is YFSETQ in the germline V gene. This CDR3 reads CASSLGGGSYEQYF. The DNA for the CDR3 is TGCGCCAGCAGCTTGGGCGGCGGCTCCTACGAGCAGTACTTC. The entire variable domain, with the rest obtained from reference TRBV5-1 and TRBJ2-7, is as follows: KAGVTQTPRYLIKTRGQQVTLSCSPISGHRSVSWYQQTPGQGLQFLFEYFSETQRNKGNFPGRFSGRQFSNSRSEMNVSTLELGDSALYLCASSLGGGSYEQYFGPGTRLTVT.

The genes are TRBV13 and TRBJ1-1; maybe TRBD1 (6 bases). Deletions cut 1 base from V and 11 bases from J, with 14 bases between. CDR3 size: 13 residues. The germline gives CDR1 PRHDT, CDR2 FYEKMQ (reference sequence). The CDR3 sequence is CASSLEFTGKAFF. Written as DNA, the CDR3 is TGTGCCAGCAGCTTAGAGTTCACAGGGAAGGCTTTCTTT.

This chain connects TRBV14 to TRBJ2-3, with 7 nucleotides matching TRBD1. CDR1 and CDR2 (germline): SGHDN, FVKESK. The V segment lost 4 bases and the J segment 3 bases; nucleotides outside the gene matches: 4. The CDR3 sequence is 14 residues long. In DNA, the CDR3 is TGTGCCAGCAGCCGGGACAGCCTTACAGATACGCAGTATTTT. This translates into CASSRDSLTDTQYF.

J is TRBJ1-1 and V is TRBV18; tentatively, D is TRBD1 (6 bases). Germline CDR1 KGHSH, CDR2 LQKENI. The CDR3 covers 15 residues. V was pared by 3 bases and J by 1 base, with 12 bases between. The DNA of the CDR3 is TGTGCCAGCTCACCCCACAGGGAAACGAACACTGAAGCTTTCTTT. Amino acids: CASSPHRETNTEAFF. Filled out from reference TRBV18 and TRBJ1-1, the complete variable domain reads NAGVMQNPRHLVRRRGQEARLRCSPMKGHSHVYWYRQLPEEGLKFMVYLQKENIIDESGMPKERFSAEFPKEGPSILRIQQVVRGDSAAYFCASSPHRETNTEAFFGQGTRLTVV.

The V and J genes are TRBV28 and TRBJ1-1; 8 nucleotides agree with TRBD1. CDR1 is MDHEN, CDR2 SYDVKM, per germline. The V gene end was trimmed by 2 bases and the J gene end by 1 base; junction bases not matched to a gene: 6. The CDR3 spans 16 residues. The CDR3 reads CASSLPRDRRNTEAFF. The DNA for the CDR3 is TGTGCCAGCAGTTTACCCCGGGACAGGAGGAACACTGAAGCTTTCTTT.

The chain recombines TRBV29-1 with TRBJ2-2; 8 bases line up with TRBD1. The CDR3 totals 15 residues. Germline V lookup: CDR1 SQVTM, CDR2 ANQGSEA. The ends lost 5 bases at V and 5 bases at J; junction bases unmatched: 10. Here the CDR3 reads CSVLSGQELTGELFF. Here the CDR3 DNA reads TGCAGCGTTTTATCGGGACAGGAGTTAACCGGGGAGCTGTTTTTT.

CDR3 loop: CASIGPGTEAFF. DNA for the CDR3: TGTGCCAGTATAGGCCCAGGCACTGAAGCTTTCTTT. The J gene is TRBJ1-1, the V gene TRBV6-5; D gene ambiguous. This CDR3 spans 12 amino acids. V was clipped by 9 bases and J by 4 bases, with 12 bases between them. Germline CDR1 is MNHEY and CDR2 is SVGAGI.

The chain recombines TRBV21-1 with TRBJ2-1; the table's D call, TRBD2, was not checked against the DNA. TRBV21-1 is designated a pseudogene. The CDR3 loop spans 17 amino acids. The CDR3 region is CASSNSGASYVGDEQFF. For the CDR3, the DNA is TGTGCCAGCAGCAATAGCGGAGCCTCCTATGTGGGGGATGAGCAGTTCTTC.

The chain links TRBV19 to TRBJ1-4, with TRBD1 matching 8 bases. From germline, CDR1 is LNHDA and CDR2 SQIVND (reference sequence). V lost 4 bases and J lost 7; bases outside the gene matches: 11. The CDR3 consists of 16 residues. The CDR3: CASSTDEQGVGEKLFF. CDR3 coding DNA: TGTGCCAGTAGTACGGACGAACAGGGGGTCGGTGAAAAACTGTTTTTT.

The chain couples TRBV4-3 to TRBJ1-3; possibly TRBD1 for D (6 bases). Trimming removed 0 bases from V and 4 bases from J, with 16 bases in between. Germline V gene sequence: CDR1 LGHNA, CDR2 YSLEER. The CDR3 contains 17 residues. The CDR3 reads CASSQEIRQGPGNTIYF. The CDR3 DNA is TGCGCCAGCAGCCAAGAAATCCGCCAGGGGCCGGGAAACACCATATATTTT.

V and J are TRBV27 and TRBJ2-7; TRBD2 aligns across 12 bases. Germline V CDR1 and CDR2: MNHEY, SMNVEV (reference sequence). This CDR3 region has 15 residues. V lost 3 bases and J lost 3; bases outside the gene matches: 3. The CDR3 nucleotides are TGTGCCAGCAGTTTTCCGACTAGCGGGGGCTACGAGCAGTACTTC. This translates into CASSFPTSGGYEQYF.